This T cell receptor (beta chain) emerged from a study of cytomegalovirus exposure and HLA in healthy donors. The PCR ran on 60 Vbeta and 13 Jbeta primers. The repertoire was sequenced with immunoSEQ multiplex PCR; TCRdb's copy has only in-frame clones and lacks some. The sample records 74,000 or so clones, less than 80% being singletons. The germline V gene encodes CDR1 MDHEN and CDR2 SYDVKM. The V gene lost 1 base and the J gene lost 2 bases, with 8 bases spanning the gap. This CDR3 is 14 amino acids long. Study-level points and caveats: Further analysis was carried out later, and it showed several of the most significant clusters appearing linked to common viral pathogens. The study flagged about 160 TCR beta chains as cytomegalovirus-associated. In a later analysis, TCR beta V- and J-gene trimming showed a link to a missense DCLRE1C variant. TCR beta sequences numbering some 17,000 were associated with HLA alleles at 0.05 false discovery rate in a later analysis.

Regarding this clone: Its antigen is unknown.

J is TRBJ1-1 and V is TRBV28, with D hard to call. The specimen was PBMCs. The clonotype originates from a woman aged 40 to 55 in good health and CMV-seronegative. The CDR3 loop reads CASSLLNSNTEAFF. The CDR3 nucleotides read TGTGCCAGCAGTTTATTGAACAGCAACACTGAAGCTTTCTTT.